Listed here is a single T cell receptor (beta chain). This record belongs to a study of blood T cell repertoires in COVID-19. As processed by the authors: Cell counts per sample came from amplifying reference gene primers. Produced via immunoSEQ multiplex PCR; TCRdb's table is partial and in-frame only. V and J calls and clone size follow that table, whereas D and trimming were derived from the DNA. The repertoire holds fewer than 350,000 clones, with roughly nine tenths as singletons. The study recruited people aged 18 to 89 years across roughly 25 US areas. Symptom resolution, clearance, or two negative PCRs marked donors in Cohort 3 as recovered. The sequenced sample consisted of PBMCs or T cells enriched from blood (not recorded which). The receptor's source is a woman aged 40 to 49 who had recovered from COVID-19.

CDR3 in amino acids: CASKDRGNQPQHF. The DNA for the CDR3 is TGTGCCAGTAAGGACAGGGGCAATCAGCCCCAGCATTTT. The genes are TRBV19 and TRBJ1-5; 8 positions match TRBD1. The CDR3 contains 13 residues. Trimming at V came to 7 bases and at J to 2 bases, leaving 1 base not matched to a gene. Germline V gene data show CDR1 as LNHDA and CDR2 as SQIVND (reference sequence).